This TCR beta chain is drawn from a study of cytomegalovirus exposure and HLA in healthy donors. Study overall: Earlier, almost 120 million unique TCR beta sequences were recovered from 200 million or so T cells by an analysis.

PCR employed 60 Vbeta and 13 Jbeta primers. Original processing notes: Roughly 80 million unique TCR beta chains, roughly 11 million shared, were counted in a later analysis. The method was immunoSEQ multiplex PCR; TCRdb's version includes in-frame clones alone and lacks a portion of them. That table supplies the V and J calls and clone size; D and trimming were determined from the DNA. The sample consists of approximately 150,000 clones, about 80% of them appearing once. Germline CDR1 WSHSY, CDR2 SAAADI. The CDR3 contains 16 residues. J gave up 9 bases and V 2 bases, and 8 bases lay outside the gene matches. With regard to this clone: Its target is not known.

Whole-study findings and limits: Researchers reported in a later analysis that a missense DCLRE1C variant was tied to TCR beta V- and J-gene trimming.

This sequence was found in a man aged 40-55 years in good health and CMV-seronegative. The rearrangement joins TRBV10-2 to TRBJ1-6; 9 bases are shared with TRBD1. Specimen: PBMCs. The CDR3 loop is CASSEPLQGAGSPLHF. The CDR3 nucleotides read TGCGCCAGCAGTGAGCCTTTACAGGGGGCAGGTTCACCCCTCCACTTT.